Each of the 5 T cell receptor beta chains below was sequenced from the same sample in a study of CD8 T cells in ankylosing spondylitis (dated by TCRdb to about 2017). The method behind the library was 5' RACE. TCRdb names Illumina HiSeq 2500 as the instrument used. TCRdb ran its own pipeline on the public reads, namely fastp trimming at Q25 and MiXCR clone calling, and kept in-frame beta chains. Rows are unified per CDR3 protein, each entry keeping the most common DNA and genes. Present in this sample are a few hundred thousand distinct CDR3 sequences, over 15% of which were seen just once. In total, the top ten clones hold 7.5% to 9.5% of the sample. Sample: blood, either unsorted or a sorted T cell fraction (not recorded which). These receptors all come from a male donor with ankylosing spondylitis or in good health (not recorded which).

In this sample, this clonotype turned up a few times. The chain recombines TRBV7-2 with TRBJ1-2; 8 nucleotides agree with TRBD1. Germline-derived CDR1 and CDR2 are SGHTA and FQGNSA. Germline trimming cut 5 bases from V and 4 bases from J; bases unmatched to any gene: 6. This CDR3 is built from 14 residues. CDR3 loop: CASSTQTGVYGYTF. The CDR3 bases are TGTGCCAGCAGCACCCAGACAGGGGTCTATGGCTACACCTTC.

As DNA, the CDR3 is TGCGCCAGCAGCCCGGGGATCAATTTGGATACGCAGTATTTT. Amino acid sequence: CASSPGINLDTQYF. V is TRBV5-1 and J is TRBJ2-3; TRBD2 is a possible D gene (5 bases). The CDR3 totals 14 residues. Germline loops: CDR1 SGHRS, CDR2 YFSETQ. Trimming left V 4 bases short and J 6 bases short, with 15 bases between. Combining the CDR3 with reference TRBV5-1 and TRBJ2-3 gives the whole variable domain KAGVTQTPRYLIKTRGQQVTLSCSPISGHRSVSWYQQTPGQGLQFLFEYFSETQRNKGNFPGRFSGRQFSNSRSEMNVSTLELGDSALYLCASSPGINLDTQYFGPGTRLTVL.

As DNA, the CDR3 is TGCAGCGTCGCTCTTCGGGCAACTAATATAGTGGAACTGTTTTTT. Translating it yields CSVALRATNIVELFF. The chain recombines TRBV29-1 with TRBJ1-4; no definite D call. Trimming cost V 6 bases and J 12 bases, with 26 bases left between them. The CDR3 spans 15 residues. CDR1 SQVTM and CDR2 ANQGSEA come from the germline V gene.

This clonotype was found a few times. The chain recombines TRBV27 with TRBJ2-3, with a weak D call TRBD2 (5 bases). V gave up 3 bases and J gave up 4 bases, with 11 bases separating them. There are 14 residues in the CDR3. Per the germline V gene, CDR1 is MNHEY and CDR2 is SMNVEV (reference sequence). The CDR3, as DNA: TGTGCCAGCAGTTTGGCGTACGGGGCAGATACGCAGTATTTT. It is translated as CASSLAYGADTQYF.

The CDR3 loop reads CASSYRQGRYNEQFF. In nucleotides, the CDR3 is TGCGCCAGCAGTTATCGACAGGGGCGTTACAATGAGCAGTTCTTC. The gene calls are TRBV23-1 and TRBJ2-1, with TRBD1 matching over 8 bases. TRBV23-1 is treated as an ORF (open reading frame) with a function not yet certain. With 5 bases clipped from V and 4 bases from J, the junction kept 7 bases outside the gene matches. This CDR3 region has 15 residues.